Each of the 30 T cell receptor beta chains below was sequenced from the same sample in a study of blood T cell repertoires in COVID-19. Data came from immunoSEQ multiplex PCR; TCRdb stores just in-frame clones and leaves some out. The repertoire holds hundreds of thousands of clones, with around 87% as singletons. Material for sequencing was peripheral blood. These receptors all come from a woman between 50 and 59 years old who had recovered from COVID-19.

Concerning this clone: The same CDR3 arises from other DNA sequences in this sample as well. The chain couples TRBV5-1 to TRBJ2-1, with 9 bases matching TRBD2. Per the germline V gene, CDR1 is SGHRS and CDR2 is YFSETQ. This CDR3 is 16 amino acids long. J gave up 7 bases and V 1 base, and 9 bases lay outside the gene matches. The CDR3 sequence: CASSLTSGSRGNEQFF. The CDR3 bases are TGCGCCAGCAGCTTGACTAGCGGGTCCCGAGGTAATGAGCAGTTCTTC. Full variable domain (rest looked up from reference TRBV5-1 and TRBJ2-1): KAGVTQTPRYLIKTRGQQVTLSCSPISGHRSVSWYQQTPGQGLQFLFEYFSETQRNKGNFPGRFSGRQFSNSRSEMNVSTLELGDSALYLCASSLTSGSRGNEQFFGPGTRLTVL.

This clone showed up just once. This rearrangement joins TRBV10-3 to TRBJ2-2; TRBD2 agrees at 16 bases. This CDR3 is built from 24 residues. Unmatched junction bases numbered 24, after V lost 4 bases and J lost 4 bases. CDR1 is ENHRY and CDR2 is SYGVKD in the germline V gene. CDR3 residues: CAISGVSPGLAGGPDSTGTGELFF. In DNA, the CDR3 is TGTGCCATCAGTGGGGTTTCTCCGGGACTAGCGGGGGGGCCGGACTCGACGGGCACCGGGGAGCTGTTTTTT.

The chain links TRBV5-1 to TRBJ1-1; 10 bases are a match to TRBD1. The CDR3 is made up of 17 amino acids. CDR1 and CDR2 from the germline V gene are SGHRS and YFSETQ. J lost 4 bases, V lost 2 bases, and 11 bases had no gene match. CDR3 amino acids: CASSFSRQGALSTEAFF. The DNA for the CDR3 is TGCGCCAGCAGCTTCTCCCGACAGGGGGCGCTTAGCACTGAAGCTTTCTTT.

To note about this clone: Mismatch with germline at one junction end may stem from a read error. The V call is TRBV7-9, the J call TRBJ2-3, with TRBD2 matching over 11 bases. This CDR3 region has 16 residues. Germline CDR1 SEHNR, CDR2 FQNEAQ (reference sequence). The CDR3 sequence is CASSVALAGAPDTQYF. CDR3 nucleotide sequence: TGTGCCAGCAGCGTAGCACTAGCGGGGGCCCCTGATACGCAGTATTTT.

The V call is TRBV7-9, the J call TRBJ2-1; TRBD2 agrees at 8 bases. V gave up 5 bases and J gave up 8 bases; unmatched junction bases: 14. The CDR3 length is 16 residues. Germline V gives CDR1 SEHNR, CDR2 FQNEAQ (reference sequence). The CDR3 DNA reads TGTGCCAGCAGCCCGGTGGGGACTAGGGGGGGAGATGAGCAGTTCTTC. Protein sequence: CASSPVGTRGGDEQFF. Full variable domain (remainder filled in from reference TRBV7-9 and TRBJ2-1): DTGVSQNPRHKITKRGQNVTFRCDPISEHNRLYWYRQTLGQGPEFLTYFQNEAQLEKSRLLSDRFSAERPKGSFSTLEIQRTEQGDSAMYLCASSPVGTRGGDEQFFGPGTRLTVL.

The V call is TRBV6-5, the J call TRBJ1-2; TRBD1 is a possible D gene (6 bases). Germline CDR1 reads MNHEY; CDR2 reads SVGAGI. The germline V and J ends were trimmed by 0 bases and 6 bases, with 8 bases remaining between them. This CDR3 has 13 residues. CDR3: CASSYSGQNGYTF. The CDR3 DNA reads as TGTGCCAGCAGTTACTCCGGACAGAATGGCTACACCTTC.

The gene calls are TRBV5-4 and TRBJ2-7, with 8 bases that match TRBD2. The germline CDR1 and CDR2 sequences are SGHNT and YYREEE (reference sequence). CDR3 size: 14 residues. J lost 5 bases, V lost 0 bases, and 4 bases had no gene match. The CDR3 DNA follows: TGTGCCAGCAGCTTGGTAGCGGGGTCGGACGAGCAGTACTTC. It specifies CASSLVAGSDEQYF.

This clone was observed a single time. This chain uses TRBV10-2 with TRBJ2-7, with TRBD1 matching 8 bases. Germline V gives CDR1 WSHSY, CDR2 SAAADI. The trim removed 8 bases at V and 12 bases at J, leaving 18 bases unmatched. This CDR3 is 14 amino acids long. CDR3 DNA: TGCGCCAGCCGCACTGGGGGGACAGGTACTTTATTGTACTTC. This gives the protein CASRTGGTGTLLYF.

This clone was seen just once. This rearrangement joins TRBV28 to TRBJ1-1; a weak D match, TRBD1 (5 bases). The germline V gene has CDR1 MDHEN and CDR2 SYDVKM. The V and J ends lost 4 bases and 2 bases respectively, with 14 bases between them. The CDR3 is 15 residues long. The chain's CDR3 is CASSSAGYINTEAFF. The CDR3 bases are TGTGCCAGCAGTTCCGCAGGGTACATAAACACTGAAGCTTTCTTT.

The chain carries TRBV19 and TRBJ1-5, with unresolved D. The ends were cut back, 6 bases at V and 4 bases at J, with 16 bases in the middle. This CDR3 is 15 amino acids long. CDR1 and CDR2 from the germline V gene are LNHDA and SQIVND (reference sequence). CDR3 sequence (DNA): TGTGCCAGTAGGATAACAAACACAAATAATCAGCCCCAGCATTTT. This translates into CASRITNTNNQPQHF.

The chain joins TRBV7-9 to TRBJ1-3; possibly TRBD1 for D (5 bases). CDR1 SEHNR and CDR2 FQNEAQ come from the germline V gene (reference sequence). V gave up 5 bases and J gave up 1 base, with 18 bases separating them. The CDR3 totals 17 residues. The DNA for the CDR3 is TGTGCCAGCAGCCTCAAAGACAGAACCTTATCTGGAAACACCATATATTTT. It encodes CASSLKDRTLSGNTIYF.

The chain recombines TRBV6-5 with TRBJ2-4, with TRBD2 matching 9 bases. V was clipped by 4 bases and J by 8 bases; unmatched bases: 12. This CDR3 region has 16 residues. Germline CDR1 and CDR2: MNHEY and SVGAGI. The CDR3 loop reads CASSSALAGGRDIQYF. The CDR3 region has the DNA TGTGCCAGCAGTTCGGCACTCGCGGGGGGGCGGGACATTCAGTACTTC.

V and J are TRBV6-5 and TRBJ2-2; D may be TRBD2 (6 bases). V shed 7 bases and J shed 4 bases, with 10 bases lying between them. CDR3 length: 13 amino acids. Looked up from germline, CDR1 is MNHEY and CDR2 is SVGAGI. CDR3 loop: CASKFSGTGELFF. In nucleotides, the CDR3 is TGTGCCAGCAAGTTTAGCGGCACCGGGGAGCTGTTTTTT.

Here the CDR3 DNA reads TGTGCCAGCAGCACCCGACAGGGAGAGCAGTTCTTC. This codes for CASSTRQGEQFF. The rearrangement uses TRBV11-3 and TRBJ2-1; TRBD1 agrees at 7 bases. CDR1 SGHNT and CDR2 YENEEA come from the germline V gene. The CDR3 consists of 12 residues. Trimming cost V 5 bases and J 10 bases; bases outside gene matches: 5.

The chain links TRBV4-3 to TRBJ1-4; no clear D gene. Germline lookup yields CDR1 LGHNA and CDR2 YSLEER. There are 12 residues in the CDR3. V was shortened by 1 base and J by 5 bases, with 2 bases between the two germline ends. The CDR3 sequence: CASSQVNEKLFF. The CDR3, as DNA: TGCGCCAGCAGCCAAGTAAATGAAAAACTGTTTTTT.

The chain carries TRBV6-6 and TRBJ2-2; 7 nucleotides align to TRBD1. Germline trimming cut 5 bases from V and 0 bases from J; bases unmatched to any gene: 6. The V gene's germline CDR1 is MNHNY and CDR2 SVGAGI (reference sequence). The CDR3 loop spans 16 amino acids. The CDR3 DNA sequence: TGTGCCAGCAGTCAGGGGACAGCCGCGAACACCGGGGAGCTGTTTTTT. Its protein is CASSQGTAANTGELFF.

This clone was seen only once. This sequence joins TRBV28 and TRBJ1-2; possible D gene TRBD1, 5 bases. Per the germline V gene, CDR1 is MDHEN and CDR2 is SYDVKM. The CDR3 totals 15 residues. V lost 3 bases and J 7 bases, leaving 18 bases between the germline ends. In DNA form, the CDR3 reads TGTGCCAGCAGTTTCAGCAGTGCGGGGGATCGTGGCTACACCTTC. As protein: CASSFSSAGDRGYTF.

The gene calls are TRBV30 and TRBJ1-2, with 9 bases matching TRBD1. V trimming: 3 bases; J trimming: 4 bases; junction bases outside the gene matches: 3. This CDR3 comprises 13 residues. Germline lookup yields CDR1 GTSNPN and CDR2 SVGIG (reference sequence). The CDR3 region is CAWRGTGSYGYTF. The DNA of the CDR3 is TGTGCCTGGAGGGGGACAGGGTCCTATGGCTACACCTTC.

The V call is TRBV4-3, the J call TRBJ1-2; the match to TRBD1 covers 9 bases. This CDR3 is 15 amino acids long. The V segment lost 2 bases and the J segment 4 bases; nucleotides outside the gene matches: 5. Germline V gene sequence: CDR1 LGHNA, CDR2 YSLEER. The CDR3 nucleotides read TGCGCCAGCAGCCAACGGACAGGGGATGGCTATGGCTACACCTTC. It codes for CASSQRTGDGYGYTF.

The chain recombines TRBV30 with TRBJ1-4; 7 bases line up with TRBD1. Germline CDR1 and CDR2: GTSNPN and SVGIG (reference sequence). CDR3 length: 15 residues. V shed 0 bases, J shed 8 bases, and the junction held 9 bases outside the gene matches. This CDR3 reads CAWSVPDRAEEKLFF. Here the CDR3 DNA reads TGTGCCTGGAGTGTACCCGACAGGGCGGAAGAAAAACTGTTTTTT. The full variable domain, completed using reference TRBV30 and TRBJ1-4, is SQTIHQWPATLVQPVGSPLSLECTVEGTSNPNLYWYRQAAGRGLQLLFYSVGIGQISSEVPQNLSASRPQDRQFILSSKKLLLSDSGFYLCAWSVPDRAEEKLFFGSGTQLSVL.

V is TRBV4-3 and J is TRBJ2-7; 7 positions match TRBD2. Germline-derived CDR1 and CDR2 are LGHNA and YSLEER. J gave up 0 bases and V 0 bases, and 5 bases lay outside the gene matches. The CDR3 loop spans 16 amino acids. CDR3 nucleotides: TGCGCCAGCAGCCAAGATCTCGCGGGAGCCTCCTACGAGCAGTACTTC. Amino acid sequence: CASSQDLAGASYEQYF.

This clone has ten or more counts. The genes are TRBV6-4 and TRBJ1-4, with D possibly TRBD1 on 6 matching bases. The germline V and J ends were trimmed by 5 bases and 6 bases, with 16 bases remaining between them. CDR3 length equals 15 residues. Germline CDR1 reads MRHNA; CDR2 reads SNTAGT. CDR3 residues: CASSPNGGTHEKLFF. The DNA of the CDR3 is TGTGCCAGCAGTCCCAATGGGGGCACGCATGAAAAACTGTTTTTT.

The chain joins TRBV6-5 to TRBJ1-4; D gene ambiguous. V lost 2 bases to trimming and J lost 6 bases, with 13 bases between them. This CDR3 region has 15 residues. CDR1 and CDR2 from the germline V gene are MNHEY and SVGAGI. CDR3 nucleotide sequence: TGTGCCAGCAGTTACATTGGTCGAGGCGATGAAAAACTGTTTTTT. Protein sequence: CASSYIGRGDEKLFF.

The V gene is TRBV7-2, the J gene TRBJ1-6; no clear D. Trimming pared 3 bases from V and 8 bases from J, leaving 8 bases between. There are 13 residues in the CDR3. Looked up from germline, CDR1 is SGHTA and CDR2 is FQGNSA. CDR3 amino acids: CASSFFPDSPLHF. DNA of the CDR3: TGTGCCAGCAGCTTCTTTCCGGATTCACCCCTCCACTTT.

The rearrangement links TRBV6-5 to TRBJ1-1, with D possibly TRBD1 on 6 matching bases. Trimming cost V 6 bases and J 1 base, with 15 bases left between them. CDR3 size: 15 residues. CDR1 and CDR2 (germline): MNHEY, SVGAGI. The CDR3 coding sequence is TGTGCCAGCAGCTTTCAGGGGTATGGGAACACTGAAGCTTTCTTT. Translating gives CASSFQGYGNTEAFF.

The chain is built from TRBV3-1 (or the pseudogene TRBV3-2) and TRBJ2-5, with TRBD2 identical over 8 bases. This CDR3 has 13 amino acids. The germline V gene has CDR1 LGHDT and CDR2 YNNKEL (reference sequence). The junction had 5 bases not matched to a gene; V was cut back by 6 bases and J by 5 bases. The CDR3 sequence: CASSSTSAETQYF. In DNA form, the CDR3 reads TGTGCCAGCAGTTCGACTAGCGCGGAGACCCAGTACTTC.

This clone has a handful of counts. The V gene is TRBV7-9, the J gene TRBJ2-3, with D maybe TRBD1 (5 bases). The CDR3 consists of 14 residues. V lost 5 bases, J lost 8 bases, and 17 bases lay in between. CDR1 SEHNR and CDR2 FQNEAQ come from the germline V gene (reference sequence). CDR3 DNA: TGTGCCAGCAGCGTAAACTCTCCGCAGGGTACGCAGTATTTT. Amino acid sequence: CASSVNSPQGTQYF.

The rearrangement joins TRBV28 to TRBJ2-3; D might be TRBD2 (6 bases). V lost 7 bases to trimming and J lost 8 bases, with 10 bases between them. The CDR3 consists of 11 residues. Germline CDR1 and CDR2: MDHEN and SYDVKM. CDR3 in DNA: TGTGCCAGCAAAACCGGGGGTACGCAGTATTTT. It codes for CASKTGGTQYF.

V usage is TRBV2 and J usage is TRBJ2-5, with TRBD1 matching 10 bases. Trimming cost V 10 bases and J 4 bases; bases outside gene matches: 18. Germline CDR1 SNHLY, CDR2 FYNNEI. The CDR3 contains 17 residues. CDR3 amino acids: CATSGPGGDRGTETQYF. CDR3 nucleotide sequence: TGTGCCACCTCAGGCCCCGGAGGGGACAGGGGTACAGAGACCCAGTACTTC.

This clone was detected only once. This chain joins TRBV19 and TRBJ2-6; TRBD1 is a possible D gene (6 bases). Germline lookup yields CDR1 LNHDA and CDR2 SQIVND (reference sequence). The CDR3 has 14 amino acids. V lost 3 bases and J 9 bases, leaving 12 bases between the germline ends. In DNA, the CDR3 is TGTGCCAGTAGTATTTTGGACAGACTCAACGTCCTGACTTTC. Translation gives CASSILDRLNVLTF.